The next 10 T cell receptor beta chains were all read from a single sample in a study of cytomegalovirus exposure and HLA in healthy donors. Assay used: immunoSEQ multiplex PCR; TCRdb lists only in-frame clones, some missing. The sample has about 140,000 clones, approximately 84% seen once. The sequenced material came from PBMCs. These receptors were obtained from a woman aged 25 to 45 in good health and CMV-seronegative.

V and J are TRBV7-2 and TRBJ2-7; 7 bases agree with TRBD1. Germline assignment: CDR1 SGHTA and CDR2 FQGNSA. The CDR3 runs 13 residues. J gave up 3 bases and V 4 bases, and 3 bases lay outside the gene matches. The CDR3 here is CASSSDRHYEQYF. The CDR3 region has the DNA TGTGCCAGCAGCTCGGACAGGCACTACGAGCAGTACTTC.

This clone has only a few counts. This rearrangement joins TRBV18 to TRBJ1-2, with D maybe TRBD1 (6 bases). The germline V gene encodes CDR1 KGHSH and CDR2 LQKENI. This CDR3 is 15 amino acids long. The V end was cut by 2 bases, the J end by 6 bases, with 16 bases between. The CDR3: CASSPGFPTGNGYTF. CDR3 bases: TGTGCCAGCTCACCAGGGTTTCCGACAGGAAATGGCTACACCTTC.

V usage is TRBV15 and J usage is TRBJ1-1; tentative D call: TRBD1 (5 bases). CDR1 is LNHNV, CDR2 YYDKDF, per germline (reference sequence). This CDR3 is built from 16 residues. V lost 7 bases and J lost 1, with 19 bases in between. CDR3 loop: CATNNGGNTGNTEAFF. The CDR3 DNA reads as TGTGCCACCAACAACGGGGGAAACACAGGGAACACTGAAGCTTTCTTT.

The gene calls are TRBV30 and TRBJ1-2, with 11 bases that match TRBD1. Germline V gives CDR1 GTSNPN, CDR2 SVGIG (reference sequence). This CDR3 comprises 16 residues. Germline trimming cut 5 bases from V and 8 bases from J; bases unmatched to any gene: 16. The CDR3 nucleotides read TGTGCCTGGGAAAAACGCCTAGGACAGGGGGCAAGAGGCTACACCTTC. It specifies CAWEKRLGQGARGYTF.

CDR3 sequence: CASSPFISGGVRNEQFF. CDR3 bases: TGTGCCAGCAGCCCATTTATAAGCGGGGGGGTTCGCAATGAGCAGTTCTTC. The gene calls are TRBV7-2 and TRBJ2-1, with 10 bases matching TRBD2. V lost 5 bases to trimming and J lost 6 bases; unmatched junction nucleotides: 13. The germline gives CDR1 SGHTA, CDR2 FQGNSA. The length of the CDR3 is 17 residues.

The genes are TRBV11-2 and TRBJ2-1, with 10 bases that match TRBD2. Per the germline V gene, CDR1 is SGHAT and CDR2 is FQNNGV. The CDR3 is 15 amino acids. Losses at the gene ends were 7 bases for V and 1 base for J; bases not matched to a gene: 4. The chain's CDR3 is CASIVAGGSYNEQFF. The CDR3 nucleotides read TGTGCCAGCATCGTAGCGGGGGGATCCTACAATGAGCAGTTCTTC.

The rearrangement links TRBV4-3 to TRBJ2-7, with 8 bases lining up with TRBD1. V lost 1 base, J lost 5 bases, and 4 bases stayed unmatched. Germline CDR1 reads LGHNA; CDR2 reads YSLEER. There are 14 residues in the CDR3. The CDR3: CASSQVAGGHEQYF. CDR3 nucleotide sequence: TGCGCCAGCAGCCAAGTCGCAGGGGGCCACGAGCAGTACTTC.

The rearrangement uses TRBV19 and TRBJ1-5, with D tentatively TRBD1 (5 bases). Germline-derived CDR1 and CDR2 are LNHDA and SQIVND (reference sequence). V lost 3 bases and J 7 bases, leaving 10 bases between the germline ends. The CDR3 contains 13 residues. The CDR3 nucleotides are TGTGCCAGTAGTATCAGGGTTGCACAGCCCCAGCATTTT. This sequence encodes CASSIRVAQPQHF.

V and J are TRBV5-1 and TRBJ2-5, with a possible D match to TRBD1 (5 bases). The CDR3 loop spans 14 amino acids. V shed 4 bases and J shed 5 bases, with 15 bases lying between them. Germline loops: CDR1 SGHRS, CDR2 YFSETQ. The CDR3 loop reads CASSPAQGHETQYF. The CDR3 DNA follows: TGCGCCAGCAGCCCGGCGCAGGGCCACGAGACCCAGTACTTC.

The chain has TRBV7-6 and TRBJ2-5; 7 bases are a match to TRBD1. From germline, CDR1 is SGHVS and CDR2 FNYEAQ. The CDR3 loop spans 15 amino acids. V lost 5 bases and J lost 5; bases outside the gene matches: 11. CDR3 protein: CASSVLWTGRETQYF. The CDR3 DNA reads as TGTGCCAGCAGCGTACTATGGACAGGCAGGGAGACCCAGTACTTC.